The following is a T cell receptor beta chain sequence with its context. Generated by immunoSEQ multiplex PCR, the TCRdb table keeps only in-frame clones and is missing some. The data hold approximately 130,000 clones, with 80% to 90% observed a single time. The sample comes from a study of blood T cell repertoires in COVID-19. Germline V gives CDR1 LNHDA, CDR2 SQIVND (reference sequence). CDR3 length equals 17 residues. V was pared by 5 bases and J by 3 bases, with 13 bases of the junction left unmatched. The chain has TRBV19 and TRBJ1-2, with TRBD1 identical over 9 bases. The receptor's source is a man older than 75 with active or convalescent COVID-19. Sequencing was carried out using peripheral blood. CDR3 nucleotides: TGTGCCAGTAGTGGGGATACGACAGGGGGGTCGTACTATGGCTACACCTTC. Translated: CASSGDTTGGSYYGYTF.